This TCR beta chain was captured by sequencing in a study of T cells in Graves' hyperthyroidism and ophthalmopathy. This clonotype was seen many times. CDR3 length: 14 residues. The germline CDR1 and CDR2 sequences are KGHDR and SFDVKD. Unmatched junction bases numbered 7, after V lost 8 bases and J lost 4 bases. Amplification targeted TCR beta CDR3 regions from RNA transcripts. HTBI primers were used for first-round RT-PCR of the TCR CDR3. TCRdb itself ran the multiplex PCR reads through MiXCR, one entry per CDR3 protein. In the table there are about 640,000 distinct CDR3 sequences, 13% to 15% of which are singletons.

Specimen: blood. The rearrangement uses TRBV24-1 and TRBJ2-7; TRBD2 agrees at 10 bases. The clonotype comes from a woman between 45 and 60 years old with Graves' ophthalmopathy. CDR3 amino acids: CATKAGTSAYEQYF. As DNA, the CDR3 is TGTGCCACCAAGGCGGGGACTAGCGCGTACGAGCAGTACTTC.